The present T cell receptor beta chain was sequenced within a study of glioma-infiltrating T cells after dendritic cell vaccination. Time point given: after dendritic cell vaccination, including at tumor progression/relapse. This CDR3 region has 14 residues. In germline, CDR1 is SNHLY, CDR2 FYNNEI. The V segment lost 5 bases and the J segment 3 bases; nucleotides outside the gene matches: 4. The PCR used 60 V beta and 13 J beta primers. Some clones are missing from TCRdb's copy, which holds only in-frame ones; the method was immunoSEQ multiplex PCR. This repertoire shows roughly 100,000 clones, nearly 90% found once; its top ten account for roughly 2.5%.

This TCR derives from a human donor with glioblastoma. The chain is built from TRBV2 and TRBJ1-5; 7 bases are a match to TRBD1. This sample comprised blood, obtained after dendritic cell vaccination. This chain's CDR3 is CASSKTGNNQPQHF. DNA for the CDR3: TGTGCCAGCAGTAAGACAGGGAACAATCAGCCCCAGCATTTT.